This entry lists 27 T cell receptor beta chains sequenced from one sample in a study of blood T cell repertoires in COVID-19. Clones were sequenced by immunoSEQ multiplex PCR, and TCRdb holds only the in-frame ones, with some missing. This table holds some 250,000 clones, 88% found once. The material sequenced was peripheral blood. The origin of the receptors is a human donor in a cohort sampled during active COVID-19.

This clone was counted once. The gene calls are TRBV6-2 or TRBV6-3 and TRBJ2-3, with TRBD1 as a possible D gene (6 bases). V lost 1 base, J lost 2 bases, and 16 bases lay in between. Germline CDR1 reads MNHEY; CDR2 reads SVGEGT. The CDR3 loop spans 17 amino acids. The CDR3 DNA reads as TGTGCCAGCAGTTACTTAAGTTGGGCAGGGGCCACAGATACGCAGTATTTT. Translated: CASSYLSWAGATDTQYF.

This sequence joins TRBV5-1 and TRBJ2-5; TRBD1 aligns across 7 bases. Germline V CDR1 and CDR2: SGHRS, YFSETQ. J gave up 1 base and V 2 bases, and 2 bases lay outside the gene matches. This CDR3 has 14 amino acids. CDR3 sequence (DNA): TGCGCCAGCAGCTTTGGACAGGTCCAAGAGACCCAGTACTTC. This gives the protein CASSFGQVQETQYF.

This chain links TRBV15 with TRBJ1-5, with D perhaps matching TRBD1 (6 bases). Between the trimmed V and J ends, which lost 5 bases and 3 bases, there was a span of 14 bases. Per germline, CDR1 LNHNV and CDR2 YYDKDF (reference sequence). The CDR3 totals 15 residues. For the CDR3, the DNA is TGTGCCACCAGCTTAGCCGGGACATACAATCAGCCCCAGCATTTT. This translates into CATSLAGTYNQPQHF. The whole variable domain, remainder taken from reference TRBV15 and TRBJ1-5, is DAMVIQNPRYQVTQFGKPVTLSCSQTLNHNVMYWYQQKSSQAPKLLFHYYDKDFNNEADTPDNFQSRRPNTSFCFLDIRSPGLGDTAMYLCATSLAGTYNQPQHFGDGTRLSIL.

This clone was seen once. Within the sample, other DNA sequences also encode this same CDR3. V and J are TRBV7-2 and TRBJ2-7; TRBD1 is a possible D gene (5 bases). The germline CDR1 and CDR2 sequences are SGHTA and FQGNSA. V was clipped by 1 base and J by 2 bases, with 6 bases between them. This CDR3 is 13 amino acids long. The CDR3 DNA reads as TGTGCCAGCAGCTTAGAAGGGGCCTACGAGCAGTACTTC. Its translation is CASSLEGAYEQYF.

The chain links TRBV5-8 to TRBJ2-6; D ambiguous. V dropped 0 bases and J dropped 1 base, with 2 bases sitting between them. Looked up from germline, CDR1 is SGHTS and CDR2 is YDEGEE. The CDR3 is 14 amino acids. The CDR3 loop is CASSLASGANVLTF. CDR3 nucleotides: TGTGCCAGCAGCTTGGCGTCTGGGGCCAACGTCCTGACTTTC.

The chain joins TRBV16 to TRBJ1-5, with TRBD1 as a possible D gene (6 bases). The germline V and J ends were trimmed by 5 bases and 4 bases, with 18 bases remaining between them. Germline CDR1 KGHSY, CDR2 FQNENV. The CDR3 is 16 amino acids. The CDR3 sequence is CASSKRDTAGNQPQHF. DNA for the CDR3: TGTGCCAGCAGCAAAAGGGACACCGCCGGGAATCAGCCCCAGCATTTT.

J is TRBJ2-5 and V is TRBV7-8; 11 bases agree with TRBD2. CDR1 is SGHVS, CDR2 FQNEAQ, per germline. V was clipped by 1 base and J by 2 bases; unmatched bases: 3. The CDR3 sequence is 16 residues long. The CDR3, as DNA: TGTGCCAGCAGCTTAGAGGTAGCGGGGGGGCAAGAGACCCAGTACTTC. Its translation is CASSLEVAGGQETQYF.

The V and J genes are TRBV7-6 and TRBJ2-5, with 10 bases lining up with TRBD2. V lost 2 bases and J lost 4; bases outside the gene matches: 10. From germline, CDR1 is SGHVS and CDR2 FNYEAQ. This CDR3 is 17 amino acids long. The CDR3 DNA reads as TGTGCCAGCAGCTTAAGGCTAGCGGGGGAAGCGGGAGAGACCCAGTACTTC. It yields the protein CASSLRLAGEAGETQYF.

The genes are TRBV30 and TRBJ2-7; D perhaps matches TRBD1 (6 bases). Germline-derived CDR1 and CDR2 are GTSNPN and SVGIG (reference sequence). Trimming removed 4 bases from V and 1 base from J, with 8 bases in between. The CDR3 loop spans 12 amino acids. Here the CDR3 DNA reads TGTGCCTGGAACAGGGAATCCTACGAGCAGTACTTC. Translating gives CAWNRESYEQYF. The full variable domain, completed using reference TRBV30 and TRBJ2-7, is SQTIHQWPATLVQPVGSPLSLECTVEGTSNPNLYWYRQAAGRGLQLLFYSVGIGQISSEVPQNLSASRPQDRQFILSSKKLLLSDSGFYLCAWNRESYEQYFGPGTRLTVT.

V is TRBV11-2 and J is TRBJ1-6; D unresolved. Trimming took off 4 bases at V and 17 bases at J, with 12 bases between the two ends. Germline-derived CDR1 and CDR2 are SGHAT and FQNNGV. This CDR3 is built from 11 residues. CDR3 bases: TGTGCCAGCAGCTATGGGCGTGCTATCCACTTT. It specifies CASSYGRAIHF. Based on the CDR3 plus reference TRBV11-2 and TRBJ1-6, the full variable domain is EAGVAQSPRYKIIEKRQSVAFWCNPISGHATLYWYQQILGQGPKLLIQFQNNGVVDDSQLPKDRFSAERLKGVDSTLKIQPAKLEDSAVYLCASSYGRAIHFGNGTRLTVT.

The genes are TRBV9 and TRBJ1-1; the D gene is possibly TRBD1 (5 bases). Trimming shortened V by 0 bases and J by 6 bases, and 24 bases separated the two germline ends. The CDR3 spans 18 residues. Germline V gene data show CDR1 as SGDLS and CDR2 as YYNGEE. The CDR3 nucleotides read TGTGCCAGCAGCGTAGGGCCCCCTGGACGGGGGGAGGAAGCTGAAGCTTTCTTT. This encodes CASSVGPPGRGEEAEAFF.

The rearrangement uses TRBV9 and TRBJ1-1; D possibly corresponds to TRBD1 (6 bases). The CDR3 runs to 14 residues. V was shortened by 3 bases and J by 0 bases, with 9 bases between the two germline ends. Germline-derived CDR1 and CDR2 are SGDLS and YYNGEE. CDR3 sequence reads: CASSGTELNTEAFF. CDR3 coding DNA: TGTGCCAGCAGCGGGACAGAACTGAACACTGAAGCTTTCTTT.

The chain is built from TRBV29-1 and TRBJ2-2; 7 bases are a match to TRBD2. Trimming cost V 4 bases and J 2 bases; bases outside gene matches: 4. This CDR3 has 14 amino acids. The germline CDR1 and CDR2 sequences are SQVTM and ANQGSEA. The CDR3 coding sequence is TGCAGCGTTGTCCGGGACTACAACACCGGGGAGCTGTTTTTT. Encoded protein: CSVVRDYNTGELFF.

The CDR3 reads CSADGTSGTHEQFF. The CDR3 DNA reads TGCAGCGCCGACGGGACTAGCGGGACCCATGAGCAGTTCTTC. V usage is TRBV29-1 and J usage is TRBJ2-1, with 13 bases identical to TRBD2. This CDR3 has 14 residues. J was trimmed by 8 bases and V by 7 bases; bases with no gene match: 8. Germline CDR1 reads SQVTM; CDR2 reads ANQGSEA.

The chain carries TRBV9 and TRBJ2-7; TRBD1 might be the D (6 bases). The V and J ends lost 0 bases and 2 bases respectively, with 15 bases between them. The CDR3 has 16 amino acids. Germline lookup yields CDR1 SGDLS and CDR2 YYNGEE. The CDR3 DNA follows: TGTGCCAGCAGCGTAGGTGGAGCGGACAGCACCTACGAGCAGTACTTC. Amino acid sequence: CASSVGGADSTYEQYF.

The J gene is TRBJ1-2, the V gene TRBV3-1 (or the pseudogene TRBV3-2); D call uncertain. The CDR3 loop spans 19 amino acids. CDR1 and CDR2 from the germline V gene are LGHDT and YNNKEL (reference sequence). Between the trimmed V and J ends, which lost 0 bases and 9 bases, there was a span of 29 bases. The CDR3 region is CASSQDLVTASEFRSRYTF. In DNA form, the CDR3 reads TGTGCCAGCAGCCAAGATTTAGTCACCGCGAGTGAGTTTCGTAGCCGCTACACCTTC.

V and J are TRBV4-2 and TRBJ2-1, with a tentative D call TRBD2 (5 bases). This CDR3 spans 14 amino acids. V gave up 0 bases and J gave up 8 bases, with 11 bases separating them. CDR1 and CDR2 from the germline V gene are LGHNA and YNFKEQ. The chain's CDR3 is CASSQESLAHEQFF. The CDR3 nucleotides read TGTGCCAGCAGCCAAGAAAGTCTAGCTCATGAGCAGTTCTTC.

This clone was detected once. The chain's CDR3 is CASSDSGTETQETQYF. The CDR3 DNA follows: TGTGCCAGCAGTGATTCCGGGACAGAGACCCAAGAGACCCAGTACTTC. The rearrangement uses TRBV6-1 and TRBJ2-5; 7 nucleotides line up with TRBD1. Germline V CDR1 and CDR2: MNHNS, SASEGT. Germline trimming cut 3 bases from V and 1 base from J; bases unmatched to any gene: 8. CDR3 length equals 16 residues.

The J gene is TRBJ2-3, the V gene TRBV5-6, with no clear D. There are 11 residues in the CDR3. The germline V and J ends were trimmed by 6 bases and 5 bases, with 7 bases remaining between them. Germline loops: CDR1 SGHDT, CDR2 YYEEEE. The CDR3: CASTKQDTQYF. The CDR3 DNA sequence: TGTGCCAGCACGAAGCAAGATACGCAGTATTTT.

This chain uses TRBV27 with TRBJ2-6; a weak D match, TRBD2 (7 bases). Trimming stripped 0 bases from V and 4 bases from J, with 13 bases between. CDR1 and CDR2 (germline): MNHEY, SMNVEV (reference sequence). CDR3 length: 17 amino acids. The CDR3 DNA follows: TGTGCCAGCAGTTTATCGTTGGGGGGGACAGGGGCCAACGTCCTGACTTTC. It encodes CASSLSLGGTGANVLTF.

The chain carries TRBV7-9 and TRBJ2-5; 8 bases are a match to TRBD2. Losses at the gene ends were 1 base for V and 4 bases for J; bases not matched to a gene: 5. Germline CDR1 is SEHNR and CDR2 is FQNEAQ (reference sequence). This CDR3 contains 15 residues. CDR3 in amino acids: CASSLGSGGGETQYF. The CDR3 coding sequence is TGTGCCAGCAGCTTAGGGTCCGGGGGGGGAGAGACCCAGTACTTC. Together with reference TRBV7-9 and TRBJ2-5, the CDR3 gives the full variable domain: DTGVSQNPRHKITKRGQNVTFRCDPISEHNRLYWYRQTLGQGPEFLTYFQNEAQLEKSRLLSDRFSAERPKGSFSTLEIQRTEQGDSAMYLCASSLGSGGGETQYFGPGTRLLVL.

This clone has just one count. The V and J genes are TRBV28 and TRBJ1-3, with a possible D match to TRBD1 (6 bases). Trimming stripped 8 bases from V and 2 bases from J, with 13 bases between. Germline CDR1 and CDR2: MDHEN and SYDVKM. The CDR3 is 14 amino acids. The CDR3 DNA reads as TGTGCCAGCGCACGCACAGGGACTGGAAACACCATATATTTT. Amino acids: CASARTGTGNTIYF.

The rearrangement joins TRBV11-1 to TRBJ2-3; D might be TRBD2 (6 bases). The CDR3 extends over 14 amino acids. V lost 1 base, J lost 4 bases, and 9 bases lay in between. Per the germline V gene, CDR1 is SGHAT and CDR2 is FQDESV (reference sequence). CDR3 protein: CASSLGPGADTQYF. CDR3 nucleotides: TGTGCCAGCAGCTTAGGCCCGGGGGCAGATACGCAGTATTTT.

The rearrangement links TRBV19 to TRBJ2-1, with 12 nucleotides matching TRBD1. CDR1 and CDR2 (germline): LNHDA, SQIVND (reference sequence). V shed 3 bases, J shed 12 bases, and the junction held 12 bases outside the gene matches. The CDR3 loop spans 16 amino acids. CDR3 in amino acids: CASSMWSGQGALGQFF. CDR3 DNA: TGTGCCAGTAGTATGTGGTCGGGACAGGGGGCGCTGGGGCAGTTCTTC.

A few counts support this clone. CDR3 region: CASSYNRGRSGEQYF. CDR3 nucleotide sequence: TGTGCCAGCAGTTATAACAGGGGGCGATCTGGCGAGCAGTACTTC. This sequence joins TRBV6-5 and TRBJ2-7, with 9 bases lining up with TRBD1. CDR1 MNHEY and CDR2 SVGAGI come from the germline V gene. After removal of 3 bases from V and 6 bases from J, the junction contained 9 bases not matched to a gene. The CDR3 covers 15 residues.

Only a few counts were recorded for this clone. The CDR3 loop reads CASLDTTQYF. CDR3 bases: TGCGCCAGTTTGGACACTACGCAGTATTTT. This chain uses TRBV10-1 with TRBJ2-3; tentatively, D is TRBD1 (5 bases). This CDR3 has 10 amino acids. CDR1 and CDR2 from the germline V gene are WNHNN and SYGVQD (reference sequence). Trimming stripped 9 bases from V and 8 bases from J, with 9 bases between.

Concerning this clone itself: Germline and junction disagree at one end, which may indicate a read error. This chain connects TRBV12-3 or TRBV12-4 to TRBJ1-3, with 9 nucleotides matching TRBD1. The CDR3 length is 11 residues. The CDR3: CASSLGTGLHF. The CDR3 region has the DNA TGTGCCAGCAGCCTGGGGACAGGGCTACATTTT.